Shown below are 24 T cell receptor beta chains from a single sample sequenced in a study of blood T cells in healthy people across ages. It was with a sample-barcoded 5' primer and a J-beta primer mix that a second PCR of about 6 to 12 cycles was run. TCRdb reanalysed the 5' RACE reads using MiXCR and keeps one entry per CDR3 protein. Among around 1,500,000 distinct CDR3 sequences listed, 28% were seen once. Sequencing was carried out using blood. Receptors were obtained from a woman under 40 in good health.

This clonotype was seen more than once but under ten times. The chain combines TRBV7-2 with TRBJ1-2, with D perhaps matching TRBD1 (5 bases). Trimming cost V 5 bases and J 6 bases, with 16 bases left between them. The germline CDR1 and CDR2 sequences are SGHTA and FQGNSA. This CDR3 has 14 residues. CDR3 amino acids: CASSPGAEINGYTF. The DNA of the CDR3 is TGTGCCAGCAGCCCCGGGGCCGAGATAAATGGCTACACCTTC.

Here the CDR3 DNA reads TGTGCCAGCAGTGAGGAGCGGGACAATGAGCAGTACTTC. It translates to CASSEERDNEQYF. The chain couples TRBV2 to TRBJ2-5, with a tentative D call TRBD2 (7 bases). The V end was cut by 3 bases, the J end by 11 bases, with 16 bases between. Germline loops: CDR1 SNHLY, CDR2 FYNNEI. The CDR3 has 13 residues.

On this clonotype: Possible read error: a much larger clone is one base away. The CDR3: CGAREGRSGYTF. CDR3 bases: TGCGGTGCTAGAGAAGGGAGATCTGGCTACACCTTC. This rearrangement joins TRBV20-1 to TRBJ1-2; no clear D. The CDR3 contains 12 residues. Per the germline V gene, CDR1 is DFQATT and CDR2 is SNEGSKA (reference sequence).

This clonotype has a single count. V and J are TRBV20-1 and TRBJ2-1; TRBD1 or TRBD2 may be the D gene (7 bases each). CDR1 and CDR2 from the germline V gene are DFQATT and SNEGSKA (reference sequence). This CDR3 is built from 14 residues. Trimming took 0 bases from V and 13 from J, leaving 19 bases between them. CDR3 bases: TGCAGTGCTAGAGATCAGGGGGGGAAAAACATTCAGTTCTTC. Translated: CSARDQGGKNIQFF.

CDR3: CAISRDSLFGGYTF. The CDR3 nucleotides read TGTGCCATCAGCCGGGACAGCCTCTTCGGAGGCTACACCTTC. This chain connects TRBV10-3 to TRBJ1-2, with 7 nucleotides matching TRBD1. The trim removed 6 bases at V and 8 bases at J, leaving 12 bases unmatched. Per germline, CDR1 ENHRY and CDR2 SYGVKD. The CDR3 has 14 amino acids.

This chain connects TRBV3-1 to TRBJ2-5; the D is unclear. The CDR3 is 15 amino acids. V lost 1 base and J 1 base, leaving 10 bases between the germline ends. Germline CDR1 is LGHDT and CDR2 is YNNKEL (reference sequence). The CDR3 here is CASSQGTRTQETQYF. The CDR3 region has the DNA TGTGCCAGCAGCCAAGGGACCCGGACCCAAGAGACCCAGTACTTC.

Here the CDR3 DNA reads TGTGCCATCAAGGGACGGGCTAGCGGGAATGAGCAGTTCTTC. The encoded protein is CAIKGRASGNEQFF. V usage is TRBV10-3 and J usage is TRBJ2-1; 8 nucleotides match TRBD2. Germline V gives CDR1 ENHRY, CDR2 SYGVKD. This CDR3 comprises 14 residues. V lost 7 bases, J lost 7 bases, and 9 bases stayed unmatched.

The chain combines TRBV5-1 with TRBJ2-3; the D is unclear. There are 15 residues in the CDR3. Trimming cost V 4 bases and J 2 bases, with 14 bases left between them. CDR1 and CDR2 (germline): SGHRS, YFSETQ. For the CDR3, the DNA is TGCGCCAGCAGCCTGACCTTATCTTCCACAGATACGCAGTATTTT. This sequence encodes CASSLTLSSTDTQYF.

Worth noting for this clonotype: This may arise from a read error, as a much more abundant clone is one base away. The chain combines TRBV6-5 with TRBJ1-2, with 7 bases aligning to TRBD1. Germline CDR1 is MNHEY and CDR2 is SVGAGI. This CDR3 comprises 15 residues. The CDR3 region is CANSSPGQTNYGYTF. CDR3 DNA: TGTGCCAACAGTTCCCCGGGACAGACTAACTATGGCTACACCTTC.

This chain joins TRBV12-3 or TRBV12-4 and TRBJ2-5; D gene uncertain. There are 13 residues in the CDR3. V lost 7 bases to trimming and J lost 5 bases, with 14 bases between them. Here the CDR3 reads CASTQSLRETQYF. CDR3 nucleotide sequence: TGTGCCAGCACCCAGTCCCTTCGGGAGACCCAGTACTTC.

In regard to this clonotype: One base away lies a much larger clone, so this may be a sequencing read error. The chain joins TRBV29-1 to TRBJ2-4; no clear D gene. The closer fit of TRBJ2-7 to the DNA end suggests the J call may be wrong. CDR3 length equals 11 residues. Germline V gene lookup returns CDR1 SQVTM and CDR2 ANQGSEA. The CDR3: CSVGNSHEQYF. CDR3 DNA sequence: TGCAGCGTTGGAAACAGCCACGAGCAGTACTTC.

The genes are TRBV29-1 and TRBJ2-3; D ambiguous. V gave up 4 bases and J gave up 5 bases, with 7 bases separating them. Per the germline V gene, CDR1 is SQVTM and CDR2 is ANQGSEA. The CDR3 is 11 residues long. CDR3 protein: CSVVYVDTQYF. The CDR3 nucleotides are TGCAGCGTTGTCTATGTAGATACGCAGTATTTT.

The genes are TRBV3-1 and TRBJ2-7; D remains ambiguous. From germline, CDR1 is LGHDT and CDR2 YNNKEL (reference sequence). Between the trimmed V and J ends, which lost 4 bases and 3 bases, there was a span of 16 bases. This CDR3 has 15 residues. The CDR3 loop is CASSLHPILDYEQYF. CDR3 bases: TGTGCCAGCAGCCTACACCCGATCCTTGACTACGAGCAGTACTTC.

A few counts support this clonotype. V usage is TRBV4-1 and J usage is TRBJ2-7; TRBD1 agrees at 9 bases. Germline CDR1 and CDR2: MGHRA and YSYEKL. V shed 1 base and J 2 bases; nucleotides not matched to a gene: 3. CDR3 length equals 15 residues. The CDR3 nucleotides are TGCGCCAGCAGCCAAGGGACAGGGGTGCCCTACGAGCAGTACTTC. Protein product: CASSQGTGVPYEQYF.

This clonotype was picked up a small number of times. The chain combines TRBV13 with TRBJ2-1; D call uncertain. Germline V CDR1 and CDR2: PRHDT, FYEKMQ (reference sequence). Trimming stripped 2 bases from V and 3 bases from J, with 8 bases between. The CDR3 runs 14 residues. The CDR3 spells CASSLSANYNEQFF. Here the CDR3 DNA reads TGTGCCAGCAGCTTATCGGCGAACTACAATGAGCAGTTCTTC.

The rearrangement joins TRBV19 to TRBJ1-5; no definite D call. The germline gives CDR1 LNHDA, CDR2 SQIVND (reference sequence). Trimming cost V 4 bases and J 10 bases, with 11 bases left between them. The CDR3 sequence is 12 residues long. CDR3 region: CASSTPSRPQHF. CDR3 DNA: TGTGCCAGTAGTACCCCGTCCCGACCCCAGCATTTT.

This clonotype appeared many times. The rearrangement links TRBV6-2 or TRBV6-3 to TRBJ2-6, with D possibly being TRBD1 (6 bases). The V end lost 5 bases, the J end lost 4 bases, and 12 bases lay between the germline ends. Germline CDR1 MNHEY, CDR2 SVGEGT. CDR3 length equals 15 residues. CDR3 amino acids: CASSDRNGGANVLTF. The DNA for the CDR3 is TGTGCCAGCAGTGACAGGAATGGAGGGGCCAACGTCCTGACTTTC.

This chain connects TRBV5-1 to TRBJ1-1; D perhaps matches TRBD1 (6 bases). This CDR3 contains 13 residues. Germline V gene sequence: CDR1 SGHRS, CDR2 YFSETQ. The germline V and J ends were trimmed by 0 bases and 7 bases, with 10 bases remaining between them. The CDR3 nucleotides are TGCGCCAGCAGCTTGGCAGGGGCCGTTGAAGCTTTCTTT. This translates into CASSLAGAVEAFF.

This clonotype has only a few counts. The CDR3 here is CASSSTTGANTEAFF. The CDR3 bases are TGCGCCAGCAGTTCAACAACAGGGGCGAACACTGAAGCTTTCTTT. The rearrangement uses TRBV4-1 and TRBJ1-1; 7 bases map to TRBD1. CDR1 is MGHRA and CDR2 is YSYEKL in the germline V gene. J gave up 1 base and V 6 bases, and 8 bases lay outside the gene matches. This CDR3 region has 15 residues.

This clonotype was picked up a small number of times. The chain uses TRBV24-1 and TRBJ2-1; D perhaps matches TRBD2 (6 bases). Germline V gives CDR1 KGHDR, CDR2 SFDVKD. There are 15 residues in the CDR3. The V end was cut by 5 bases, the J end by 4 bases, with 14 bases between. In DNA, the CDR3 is TGTGCCACCAGTGCCCGTCGCGGGGCGTACAATGAGCAGTTCTTC. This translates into CATSARRGAYNEQFF.

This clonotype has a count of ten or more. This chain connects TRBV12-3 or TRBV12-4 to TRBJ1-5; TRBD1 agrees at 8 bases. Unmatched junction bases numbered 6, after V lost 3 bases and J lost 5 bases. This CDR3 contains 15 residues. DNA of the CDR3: TGTGCCAGCAGTTTCGGTATGACAGGGGATCAGCCCCAGCATTTT. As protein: CASSFGMTGDQPQHF.

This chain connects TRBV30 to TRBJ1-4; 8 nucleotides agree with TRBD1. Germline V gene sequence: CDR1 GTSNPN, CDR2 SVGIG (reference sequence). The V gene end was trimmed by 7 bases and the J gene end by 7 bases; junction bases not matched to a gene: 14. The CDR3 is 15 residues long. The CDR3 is CASRNRDRTIEKLFF. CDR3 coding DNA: TGTGCCTCCAGAAACCGGGACAGGACGATTGAAAAACTGTTTTTT.

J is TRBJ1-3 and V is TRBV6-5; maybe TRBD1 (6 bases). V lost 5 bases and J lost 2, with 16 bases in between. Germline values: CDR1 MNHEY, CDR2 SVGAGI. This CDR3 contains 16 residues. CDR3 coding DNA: TGTGCCAGCAGTAGATCAGGGGCGGCAGCTGGAAACACCATATATTTT. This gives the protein CASSRSGAAAGNTIYF.

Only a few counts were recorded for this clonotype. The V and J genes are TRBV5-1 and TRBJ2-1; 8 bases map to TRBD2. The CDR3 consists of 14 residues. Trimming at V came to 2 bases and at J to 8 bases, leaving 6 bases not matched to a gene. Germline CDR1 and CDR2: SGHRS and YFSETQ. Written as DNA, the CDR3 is TGCGCCAGCAGCTTTAATAGCGGGGTCGATGAGCAGTTCTTC. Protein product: CASSFNSGVDEQFF.